The 15 T cell receptor beta chains below all came from one sample that was sequenced in a study of Ad26.COV2.S vaccination and SARS-CoV-2 variants (dated by TCRdb to about 2021). Receptor libraries were prepared by the immunoSEQ multiplex PCR assay. The immuneACCESS repertoire file appears here via TCRdb, limited to in-frame rearrangements. These files lack a portion of the clones; in checked studies, under half of the deficit traces to unresolved V genes, and the cause of the others is not known. The sample contains 350,000 to 500,000 clones, over 75% of them found a single time. Approximately 4% of the sample lies in the top ten. Taken with the paper, the label for treatment or condition translates to: roughly 20 received Ad26.COV2.S at low or high dose, single or two shots; a few received placebo; per-sample allocation not given. For vaccine and placebo recipients, the sequenced repertoires came from samples collected on day 63 after the first injection.

The sequences come from peripheral blood, collected in a trial of Ad26.COV2.S vaccine versus placebo. The receptors shown here come from a person aged 18-65 years who received the Ad26.COV2.S COVID-19 vaccine or a placebo.

The chain carries TRBV11-2 and TRBJ2-3, with a tentative D call TRBD2 (5 bases). The V gene's germline CDR1 is SGHAT and CDR2 FQNNGV. The V end lost 5 bases, the J end lost 3 bases, and 21 bases lay between the germline ends. The CDR3 has 17 residues. This chain's CDR3 is CASSITRAGPLTDTQYF. The CDR3 nucleotides are TGTGCCAGCAGCATCACTCGGGCGGGCCCCTTAACAGATACGCAGTATTTT.

The rearrangement joins TRBV7-2 to TRBJ2-1; unclear D gene. The germline V gene encodes CDR1 SGHTA and CDR2 FQGNSA. Trimming pared 5 bases from V and 0 bases from J, leaving 17 bases between. The CDR3 has 17 amino acids. The CDR3 bases are TGTGCCAGCAGCCCCCTAAGGGTGGTGAGCTCCTACAATGAGCAGTTCTTC. Translated, it gives CASSPLRVVSSYNEQFF.

The chain carries TRBV30 and TRBJ1-3; D is ambiguous. The germline V gene encodes CDR1 GTSNPN and CDR2 SVGIG (reference sequence). Trimming took off 0 bases at V and 0 bases at J, with 9 bases between the two ends. This CDR3 has 15 amino acids. CDR3 protein: CAWSVSLSSGNTIYF. The DNA for the CDR3 is TGTGCCTGGAGTGTTTCCCTTAGCTCTGGAAACACCATATATTTT.

The chain uses TRBV5-1 and TRBJ1-3, with D unclear. V gave up 2 bases and J gave up 2 bases, with 8 bases separating them. From germline, CDR1 is SGHRS and CDR2 YFSETQ. This CDR3 region has 14 residues. The DNA of the CDR3 is TGCGCCAGCAGCTTTGACTGGGCTGGAAACACCATATATTTT. Translated: CASSFDWAGNTIYF.

Comments on this clone: Additional DNA sequences in this sample encode the identical CDR3. The J gene is TRBJ2-7, the V gene TRBV3-1 (or the pseudogene TRBV3-2); D is ambiguous. Germline lookup yields CDR1 LGHDT and CDR2 YNNKEL (reference sequence). The CDR3 contains 14 residues. Trimming removed 0 bases at V and 3 bases at J, with 9 bases between. DNA of the CDR3: TGTGCCAGCAGCCAAGATCGGTACAGCTACGAGCAGTACTTC. The encoded protein is CASSQDRYSYEQYF.

The V and J genes are TRBV19 and TRBJ2-2; D is unresolved. CDR1 LNHDA and CDR2 SQIVND come from the germline V gene (reference sequence). There are 13 residues in the CDR3. Trimming pared 4 bases from V and 0 bases from J, leaving 3 bases between. In nucleotides, the CDR3 is TGTGCCAGTAGTAACCCGAACACCGGGGAGCTGTTTTTT. This gives the protein CASSNPNTGELFF.

This clone is a singleton in its sample. V gene TRBV7-2 combines with J gene TRBJ2-3, with 8 positions matching TRBD2. V was clipped by 3 bases and J by 2 bases; unmatched bases: 7. CDR3 length: 16 residues. Germline CDR1 SGHTA, CDR2 FQGNSA. The CDR3, as DNA: TGTGCCAGCAGCTTTCGGTCCGGGGGGGCCACAGATACGCAGTATTTT. Translation: CASSFRSGGATDTQYF.

This chain connects TRBV5-6 to TRBJ1-5; D uncertain. CDR1 is SGHDT and CDR2 is YYEEEE in the germline V gene. The V end was cut by 0 bases, the J end by 8 bases, with 15 bases between. The CDR3 is made up of 15 amino acids. DNA of the CDR3: TGTGCCAGCAGCTTGGCCATGGGGAGTTTCGAGCCCCAGCATTTT. This translates into CASSLAMGSFEPQHF.

This clone was detected a few times. This rearrangement joins TRBV2 to TRBJ1-5, with D unclear. CDR3 length: 14 residues. Germline CDR1 and CDR2: SNHLY and FYNNEI. Trimming cost V 7 bases and J 1 base, with 11 bases left between them. For the CDR3, the DNA is TGTGCCAGCACTTATATGGGGAGCAATCAGCCCCAGCATTTT. It translates to CASTYMGSNQPQHF.

This chain joins TRBV7-2 and TRBJ2-3; 7 nucleotides match TRBD1. The germline gives CDR1 SGHTA, CDR2 FQGNSA. J lost 5 bases, V lost 5 bases, and 10 bases had no gene match. This CDR3 contains 15 residues. CDR3 sequence reads: CASSTLDRVKDTQYF. Here the CDR3 DNA reads TGTGCCAGCAGCACGCTCGACAGGGTGAAAGATACGCAGTATTTT. The variable domain in full, completed from reference TRBV7-2 and TRBJ2-3, reads GAGVSQSPSNKVTEKGKDVELRCDPISGHTALYWYRQSLGQGLEFLIYFQGNSAPDKSGLPSDRFSAERTGGSVSTLTIQRTQQEDSAVYLCASSTLDRVKDTQYFGPGTRLTVL.

This rearrangement joins TRBV6-5 to TRBJ2-3; the D call may be TRBD1 or TRBD2 (5 bases each). Germline V CDR1 and CDR2: MNHEY, SVGAGI. The CDR3 runs to 14 residues. V was shortened by 6 bases and J by 7 bases, with 17 bases between the two germline ends. The CDR3 DNA is TGTGCCAGCAGCCAACCGGGACGGACTTATACGCAGTATTTT. Its protein is CASSQPGRTYTQYF.

The rearrangement links TRBV9 to TRBJ2-3, with 10 positions matching TRBD2. Germline V gene lookup returns CDR1 SGDLS and CDR2 YYNGEE. There are 16 residues in the CDR3. With V trimmed by 3 bases and J by 4 bases, 8 bases remained unmatched. The CDR3 is CASSGQSGGAADTQYF. CDR3 in DNA: TGTGCCAGCAGCGGCCAAAGCGGGGGGGCTGCAGATACGCAGTATTTT.

The gene calls are TRBV6-5 and TRBJ1-6; D might be TRBD1 (5 bases). The CDR3 has 15 amino acids. Trimming took 6 bases from V and 8 from J, leaving 17 bases between them. Germline loops: CDR1 MNHEY, CDR2 SVGAGI. CDR3 nucleotides: TGTGCCAGCAGCCTAGATCGGGACTTCTATTCACCCCTCCACTTT. It encodes CASSLDRDFYSPLHF.

The V call is TRBV5-6, the J call TRBJ2-7; weak D call: TRBD1 (6 bases). Germline V gene lookup returns CDR1 SGHDT and CDR2 YYEEEE. The CDR3 has 14 residues. V dropped 4 bases and J dropped 3 bases, with 14 bases sitting between them. The CDR3 coding sequence is TGTGCCAGCAGCAGCCCGGACAGCCTCTACGAGCAGTACTTC. This codes for CASSSPDSLYEQYF.

This chain links TRBV2 with TRBJ2-7; D is perhaps TRBD1 (6 bases). V shed 4 bases and J shed 0 bases, with 7 bases lying between them. CDR1 and CDR2 (germline): SNHLY, FYNNEI. This CDR3 is built from 13 residues. CDR3 nucleotides: TGTGCCAGCAGTGGACAGGACTCCTACGAGCAGTACTTC. This codes for CASSGQDSYEQYF. Full variable domain (rest looked up from reference TRBV2 and TRBJ2-7): EPEVTQTPSHQVTQMGQEVILRCVPISNHLYFYWYRQILGQKVEFLVSFYNNEISEKSEIFDDQFSVERPDGSNFTLKIRSTKLEDSAMYFCASSGQDSYEQYFGPGTRLTVT.